This entry describes one T cell receptor beta chain. What it recognizes is unknown. The data were taken from a study of T cell responses to AZD1222 COVID-19 vaccine. Whole-study findings and limits: Nearly half of spike-specific TCRs reportedly target variant regions that are unmutated in the B.1.351 and B.1.1.7 variants. After two AZD1222 doses, spike-specific TCR breadth and depth rose versus day 0. The study sampled repertoires only after the peak T cell response.

The CDR3 sequence is 14 residues long. CDR1 is SGDLS and CDR2 is YYNGEE in the germline V gene. Trimming took 7 bases from V and 6 from J; bases not matched to a gene: 10. Assay used: immunoSEQ multiplex PCR; TCRdb lists only in-frame clones, some missing. Among about 150,000 clones listed, about 85% were seen once. The sequencing here drew on peripheral blood, taken after recovery from COVID-19. The rearrangement uses TRBV9 and TRBJ2-3, with 8 positions matching TRBD2. The source of this sequence is an adult who had recovered from COVID-19. CDR3 protein: CASDAAGGWDTQYF. The CDR3 DNA follows: TGTGCCAGCGATGCGGCGGGAGGCTGGGATACGCAGTATTTT. Variable domain in full (rest from reference TRBV9 and TRBJ2-3): DSGVTQTPKHLITATGQRVTLRCSPRSGDLSVYWYQQSLDQGLQFLIQYYNGEERAKGNILERFSAQQFPDLHSELNLSSLELGDSALYFCASDAAGGWDTQYFGPGTRLTVL.